The 31 T cell receptor beta chains listed next were all sequenced from one sample in a study of blood T cell repertoires in COVID-19. Assay used: immunoSEQ multiplex PCR; TCRdb lists only in-frame clones, some missing. This table has more than 200,000 clones, about 88% appearing once. Sequenced input: peripheral blood. The receptor set was obtained from a man in his 70s with acute or convalescent COVID-19.

V usage is TRBV9 and J usage is TRBJ1-2; D might be TRBD1 (6 bases). CDR1 and CDR2 from the germline V gene are SGDLS and YYNGEE. The length of the CDR3 is 11 residues. V dropped 2 bases and J dropped 10 bases, with 9 bases sitting between them. The CDR3 here is CASSVGTYYTF. CDR3 sequence (DNA): TGTGCCAGCAGCGTCGGGACATACTACACCTTC. The variable domain in full, with the rest retrieved from reference TRBV9 and TRBJ1-2, is DSGVTQTPKHLITATGQRVTLRCSPRSGDLSVYWYQQSLDQGLQFLIQYYNGEERAKGNILERFSAQQFPDLHSELNLSSLELGDSALYFCASSVGTYYTFGSGTRLTVV.

Comment on this clone: Other nucleotide sequences from this sample produce the same CDR3. The V call is TRBV19, the J call TRBJ2-7; the D is unclear. The CDR3 covers 11 residues. With 5 bases removed from V and 3 bases from J, the gap between germline ends came to 5 bases. Germline V lookup: CDR1 LNHDA, CDR2 SQIVND (reference sequence). The CDR3 sequence: CASSSVYEQYF. As DNA, the CDR3 is TGTGCCAGTAGTTCTGTCTACGAGCAGTACTTC.

The chain recombines TRBV27 with TRBJ1-1; D is unclear. With 6 bases removed from V and 3 bases from J, the gap between germline ends came to 20 bases. This CDR3 has 16 amino acids. The germline CDR1 and CDR2 sequences are MNHEY and SMNVEV (reference sequence). CDR3 in amino acids: CASRLGSGSLYTEAFF. The CDR3 coding sequence is TGTGCCAGCAGGCTGGGTAGCGGGAGTTTGTACACTGAAGCTTTCTTT.

J is TRBJ2-1 and V is TRBV6-4; 9 positions match TRBD1. Germline-derived CDR1 and CDR2 are MRHNA and SNTAGT. The CDR3 is 16 amino acids. V shed 3 bases, J shed 6 bases, and the junction held 9 bases outside the gene matches. DNA of the CDR3: TGTGCCAGCAGTGAGCAGGGACAGGGATCATCCAATGAGCAGTTCTTC. Residues: CASSEQGQGSSNEQFF.

The J gene is TRBJ2-1, the V gene TRBV6-2 or TRBV6-3; TRBD1 aligns across 12 bases. V shed 2 bases, J shed 0 bases, and the junction held 8 bases outside the gene matches. The CDR3 has 19 residues. The germline V gene has CDR1 MNHEY and CDR2 SVGEGT. CDR3 coding DNA: TGTGCCAGCAGTTACCTCCGGGACAGGGGGCACCCCTCCTACAATGAGCAGTTCTTC. Amino acid sequence: CASSYLRDRGHPSYNEQFF.

This clone showed up just once. The rearrangement joins TRBV5-1 to TRBJ1-2; D may be TRBD1 (6 bases). The CDR3 has 15 residues. From germline, CDR1 is SGHRS and CDR2 YFSETQ. Trimming left V 0 bases short and J 4 bases short, with 13 bases between. CDR3 nucleotides: TGCGCCAGCAGCTTGGGGTCAGCAGGGGCCTATGGCTACACCTTC. Its protein is CASSLGSAGAYGYTF.

In its sample, this clone was seen once. The chain couples TRBV30 to TRBJ2-1; the match to TRBD1 covers 8 bases. In germline, CDR1 is GTSNPN, CDR2 SVGIG (reference sequence). CDR3 length: 15 residues. J gave up 6 bases and V 3 bases, and 10 bases lay outside the gene matches. The CDR3 DNA reads TGTGCCTGGAGAAAGACAGGGGAAAAAACCAATGAGCAGTTCTTC. Its protein product is CAWRKTGEKTNEQFF. Filled out from reference TRBV30 and TRBJ2-1, the complete variable domain reads SQTIHQWPATLVQPVGSPLSLECTVEGTSNPNLYWYRQAAGRGLQLLFYSVGIGQISSEVPQNLSASRPQDRQFILSSKKLLLSDSGFYLCAWRKTGEKTNEQFFGPGTRLTVL.

This rearrangement joins TRBV5-1 to TRBJ1-1; D is unresolved. Looked up from germline, CDR1 is SGHRS and CDR2 is YFSETQ. The CDR3 length is 14 residues. V lost 0 bases and J lost 5, with 11 bases in between. The CDR3 here is CASSLASGVTEAFF. DNA of the CDR3: TGCGCCAGCAGCTTGGCGTCGGGAGTGACTGAAGCTTTCTTT. The full variable domain, with the rest looked up from reference TRBV5-1 and TRBJ1-1, is KAGVTQTPRYLIKTRGQQVTLSCSPISGHRSVSWYQQTPGQGLQFLFEYFSETQRNKGNFPGRFSGRQFSNSRSEMNVSTLELGDSALYLCASSLASGVTEAFFGQGTRLTVV.

The chain carries TRBV18 and TRBJ2-7; 7 bases are a match to TRBD1. V trimming: 6 bases; J trimming: 3 bases; junction bases outside the gene matches: 5. The CDR3 contains 13 residues. CDR1 is KGHSH, CDR2 LQKENI, per germline. In nucleotides, the CDR3 is TGTGCCAGCTCGTGGGACAGATACTACGAGCAGTACTTC. It yields the protein CASSWDRYYEQYF.

The chain uses TRBV6-6 and TRBJ1-2, with 8 nucleotides matching TRBD1. The CDR3 runs to 14 residues. Per germline, CDR1 MNHNY and CDR2 SVGAGI (reference sequence). J gave up 6 bases and V 4 bases, and 7 bases lay outside the gene matches. Here the CDR3 DNA reads TGTGCCAGCAGTTCACGGACAGGGCAAGATGGCTACACCTTC. This codes for CASSSRTGQDGYTF.

The sample holds a few counts of this clone. J is TRBJ2-1 and V is TRBV30; 9 positions agree with TRBD2. J gave up 5 bases and V 3 bases, and 17 bases lay outside the gene matches. The CDR3 is 18 amino acids. Germline assignment: CDR1 GTSNPN and CDR2 SVGIG (reference sequence). The CDR3 sequence is CAWSKMTGSRLADNEQFF. The CDR3 region has the DNA TGTGCCTGGAGCAAAATGACAGGGTCCAGACTAGCGGACAATGAGCAGTTCTTC.

The chain combines TRBV2 with TRBJ2-7, with 11 bases lining up with TRBD2. From germline, CDR1 is SNHLY and CDR2 FYNNEI. The CDR3 sequence is 14 residues long. J lost 7 bases, V lost 6 bases, and 8 bases had no gene match. CDR3 protein: CASRELAGVGEQYF. The CDR3 coding sequence is TGTGCCAGCAGGGAACTAGCGGGAGTAGGAGAGCAGTACTTC.

The rearrangement joins TRBV5-1 to TRBJ1-2; D may be TRBD1 (5 bases). Germline CDR1 is SGHRS and CDR2 is YFSETQ. This CDR3 has 16 residues. V lost 0 bases, J lost 5 bases, and 17 bases lay in between. CDR3 DNA sequence: TGCGCCAGCAGCTTGGGGATACAGGTGGGTCGGTATGGCTACACCTTC. It codes for CASSLGIQVGRYGYTF.

J is TRBJ2-2 and V is TRBV7-9; D not certain. Germline values: CDR1 SEHNR, CDR2 FQNEAQ (reference sequence). This CDR3 region has 15 residues. Trimming shortened V by 1 base and J by 4 bases, and 10 bases separated the two germline ends. The CDR3 reads CASSLGPLPTGELFF. In DNA form, the CDR3 reads TGTGCCAGCAGCTTAGGGCCCTTACCCACCGGGGAGCTGTTTTTT.

CDR3 loop: CASNRGLETQYF. CDR3 DNA sequence: TGTGCCAGCAACAGGGGTTTGGAGACCCAGTACTTC. The chain employs TRBV6-5 and TRBJ2-5, with TRBD1 matching over 7 bases. V gave up 7 bases and J gave up 5 bases; unmatched junction bases: 4. CDR3 length: 12 residues. Germline V gene lookup returns CDR1 MNHEY and CDR2 SVGAGI.

J is TRBJ1-2 and V is TRBV27, with D possibly matching TRBD1 (5 bases). The CDR3 runs 13 residues. Germline values: CDR1 MNHEY, CDR2 SMNVEV (reference sequence). V shed 6 bases and J shed 0 bases, with 8 bases lying between them. This CDR3 is CASSDRPNYGYTF. In DNA form, the CDR3 reads TGTGCCAGCAGCGACAGACCTAACTATGGCTACACCTTC.

CDR3 protein: CASSELAGGPQETQYF. DNA for the CDR3: TGTGCCAGCAGTGAACTAGCGGGAGGCCCACAAGAGACCCAGTACTTC. The chain is built from TRBV6-1 and TRBJ2-5, with 11 bases fitting TRBD2. The CDR3 runs 16 residues. Germline V CDR1 and CDR2: MNHNS, SASEGT. Losses at the gene ends were 2 bases for V and 2 bases for J; bases not matched to a gene: 4.

The rearrangement uses TRBV5-1 and TRBJ2-7, with 13 bases aligning to TRBD2. This CDR3 spans 16 amino acids. Germline V gene lookup returns CDR1 SGHRS and CDR2 YFSETQ. V lost 3 bases, J lost 2 bases, and 5 bases stayed unmatched. CDR3 protein: CASSSGGTSGTYEQYF. Written as DNA, the CDR3 is TGCGCCAGCAGCTCCGGGGGGACTAGCGGGACCTACGAGCAGTACTTC.

The chain couples TRBV19 to TRBJ1-1; D is unclear. CDR3 length equals 14 residues. With 6 bases removed from V and 1 base from J, the gap between germline ends came to 12 bases. Germline lookup yields CDR1 LNHDA and CDR2 SQIVND (reference sequence). The CDR3 DNA reads as TGTGCCAGTAGACCACAGTCCCCGAACACTGAAGCTTTCTTT. It yields the protein CASRPQSPNTEAFF.

This clone was detected once. V and J are TRBV2 and TRBJ2-7, with 9 positions matching TRBD2. J lost 2 bases, V lost 7 bases, and 6 bases had no gene match. The CDR3 contains 14 residues. The V gene's germline CDR1 is SNHLY and CDR2 FYNNEI. DNA of the CDR3: TGTGCCAGCAACCGAGCGGGAGGAACCTACGAGCAGTACTTC. Amino acid sequence: CASNRAGGTYEQYF.

The chain has TRBV6-2 or TRBV6-3 and TRBJ2-2, with TRBD2 matching 10 bases. V lost 0 bases, J lost 0 bases, and 10 bases stayed unmatched. The germline V gene encodes CDR1 MNHEY and CDR2 SVGEGT. The CDR3 covers 20 residues. CDR3 DNA: TGTGCCAGCAGTTACTCAACCAGCGGGAGGGCCAGGGCGAACACCGGGGAGCTGTTTTTT. Translating gives CASSYSTSGRARANTGELFF.

The chain carries TRBV19 and TRBJ2-7; D remains ambiguous. CDR3 length: 14 amino acids. In germline, CDR1 is LNHDA, CDR2 SQIVND (reference sequence). Trimming took 3 bases from V and 1 from J, leaving 10 bases between them. Written as DNA, the CDR3 is TGTGCCAGTAGTATCCGTTTCAGTTCCTACGAGCAGTACTTC. Translated: CASSIRFSSYEQYF.

The J gene is TRBJ1-4, the V gene TRBV29-1; TRBD1 might be the D (6 bases). The germline V gene has CDR1 SQVTM and CDR2 ANQGSEA. CDR3 length: 15 residues. The V and J ends lost 0 bases and 5 bases respectively, with 13 bases between them. The CDR3 nucleotides read TGCAGCGTTGAAGATCAAGGGGGTCCGAATGAAAAACTGTTTTTT. Translated, it gives CSVEDQGGPNEKLFF.

The chain links TRBV6-2 or TRBV6-3 to TRBJ2-7; 13 bases fit TRBD2. The V and J ends lost 4 bases and 4 bases, in that order; junction bases with no gene match: 1. This CDR3 comprises 14 residues. In germline, CDR1 is MNHEY, CDR2 SVGEGT. As DNA, the CDR3 is TGTGCCAGCAGTTTGACTAGCGGGAGGTACGAGCAGTACTTC. Encoded protein: CASSLTSGRYEQYF.

The CDR3 bases are TGTGCCAGCAGTTATTTAACGGCAGGGGCTGAAGCTTTCTTT. Encoded protein: CASSYLTAGAEAFF. This chain connects TRBV6-6 to TRBJ1-1; D is possibly TRBD1 (6 bases). Germline V gene sequence: CDR1 MNHNY, CDR2 SVGAGI (reference sequence). The CDR3 contains 14 residues. Trimming pared 3 bases from V and 6 bases from J, leaving 14 bases between.

This clone turned up a few times. The chain couples TRBV6-1 to TRBJ1-1; D ambiguous. The V end lost 2 bases, the J end lost 0 bases, and 13 bases lay between the germline ends. Per germline, CDR1 MNHNS and CDR2 SASEGT. The CDR3 loop spans 16 amino acids. CDR3 residues: CASSESSTRMNTEAFF. CDR3 nucleotide sequence: TGTGCCAGCAGTGAATCAAGTACCAGGATGAACACTGAAGCTTTCTTT.

The V call is TRBV19, the J call TRBJ2-2, with 9 bases matching TRBD2. Germline trimming cut 10 bases from V and 6 bases from J; bases unmatched to any gene: 12. Germline lookup yields CDR1 LNHDA and CDR2 SQIVND (reference sequence). The CDR3 sequence is 15 residues long. The CDR3 is CATARREGWPGELFF. Here the CDR3 DNA reads TGTGCCACCGCCAGGCGGGAGGGCTGGCCCGGGGAGCTGTTTTTT.

The chain has TRBV5-1 and TRBJ1-2; maybe TRBD1 (6 bases). Looked up from germline, CDR1 is SGHRS and CDR2 is YFSETQ. There are 15 residues in the CDR3. Trimming left V 3 bases short and J 3 bases short, with 15 bases between. The CDR3 loop reads CASSSGGGADYGYTF. CDR3 nucleotide sequence: TGCGCCAGCAGCTCAGGCGGGGGCGCTGACTATGGCTACACCTTC.

The chain links TRBV6-6 to TRBJ2-2; D is uncertain. CDR1 is MNHNY, CDR2 SVGAGI, per germline (reference sequence). There are 13 residues in the CDR3. The V gene lost 8 bases and the J gene lost 6 bases, with 13 bases spanning the gap. In DNA, the CDR3 is TGTGCCAGCTCCCGCCTGTCGGCCGGGGAGCTGTTTTTT. The encoded protein is CASSRLSAGELFF.

The rearrangement joins TRBV7-9 to TRBJ2-2; D perhaps matches TRBD1 (5 bases). This CDR3 is 14 amino acids long. V dropped 2 bases and J dropped 4 bases, with 8 bases sitting between them. CDR1 and CDR2 (germline): SEHNR, FQNEAQ (reference sequence). The CDR3 loop is CASSLRGLTGELFF. The CDR3 DNA is TGTGCCAGCAGCTTAAGGGGCCTCACCGGGGAGCTGTTTTTT.

V is TRBV10-3 and J is TRBJ2-7; perhaps TRBD2 as D (6 bases). The V gene's germline CDR1 is ENHRY and CDR2 SYGVKD. The length of the CDR3 is 14 residues. The V gene lost 11 bases and the J gene lost 4 bases, with 21 bases spanning the gap. Here the CDR3 reads CASGSTAGNYEQYF. In nucleotides, the CDR3 is TGTGCCTCGGGGAGTACAGCGGGTAATTACGAGCAGTACTTC.